In this sample, the clone carrying this T cell receptor (beta chain) turned up a few times. The antigen remains undetermined. TCRdb processed the RT-PCR reads anew with MiXCR; each CDR3 protein has one entry. Here the sample spans approximately 500,000 distinct CDR3 sequences, around 13% being singletons. This sample is drawn from a study of response to subunit inactivated influenza vaccine. Study-wide results and caveats: Authors proposed each seasonal influenza vaccination draws in few new T cells.

J lost 5 bases, V lost 5 bases, and 9 bases had no gene match. CDR1 is DFQATT, CDR2 SNEGSKA, per germline (reference sequence). This CDR3 is built from 14 residues. This specimen consisted of PBMCs from blood, obtained 11 to 12 days after vaccination. V usage is TRBV20-1 and J usage is TRBJ1-1; 9 positions match TRBD1. The clonotype originates from a man aged 50-59 years who received an inactivated influenza vaccine. CDR3 amino acids: CSADPGQGGTEAFF. CDR3 nucleotide sequence: TGCAGTGCTGATCCGGGACAGGGAGGGACTGAAGCTTTCTTT.